These 14 T cell receptor beta chains originate from one sample sequenced in a study of siplizumab effects on memory and regulatory T cells. Here immunoSEQ multiplex PCR was the method, and the copy in TCRdb shows in-frame clones only, minus some. The sample shows fewer than 130,000 clones, 80% to 95% of them seen only once. Material for sequencing was CD4+ T cells sorted from blood. Source of these receptors: a human donor in good health.

The V call is TRBV18, the J call TRBJ2-5; D perhaps matches TRBD1 (5 bases). Between the trimmed V and J ends, which lost 2 bases and 1 base, there was a span of 8 bases. The CDR3 length is 14 residues. Germline V gene sequence: CDR1 KGHSH, CDR2 LQKENI. The chain's CDR3 is CASSPGQGQETQYF. The CDR3 coding sequence is TGTGCCAGCTCACCAGGGCAGGGCCAAGAGACCCAGTACTTC.

The J gene is TRBJ1-5, the V gene TRBV19; D might be TRBD1 (5 bases). V was pared by 0 bases and J by 10 bases, with 16 bases between. This CDR3 is built from 15 residues. Germline CDR1 is LNHDA and CDR2 is SQIVND (reference sequence). The CDR3 DNA sequence: TGTGCCAGTAGTATAGATAAGCGGGGGTCGAGCCCCCAGCATTTT. Amino acids: CASSIDKRGSSPQHF.

This clone was recorded once. V gene TRBV12-5 combines with J gene TRBJ2-5; D not certain. In germline, CDR1 is LGHNT, CDR2 FRNRAP. This CDR3 is 12 amino acids long. The V end was cut by 5 bases, the J end by 5 bases, with 9 bases between. CDR3 amino acids: CASGLSRETQYF. The DNA of the CDR3 is TGTGCTAGTGGTCTTAGCCGGGAGACCCAGTACTTC.

This clone has just a few counts. The chain recombines TRBV7-3 with TRBJ2-5; D perhaps matches TRBD1 (8 bases). Trimming pared 5 bases from V and 5 bases from J, leaving 15 bases between. The germline V gene encodes CDR1 SGHTA and CDR2 FQGTGA. This CDR3 has 14 amino acids. The CDR3 loop is CASSPDRGGETQYF. CDR3 bases: TGTGCCAGCAGCCCTGACAGGGGAGGGGAGACCCAGTACTTC.

This sequence joins TRBV14 and TRBJ2-3; either TRBD1 or TRBD2 may fit D (5 bases each). Germline-derived CDR1 and CDR2 are SGHDN and FVKESK. V lost 2 bases and J lost 1, with 16 bases in between. The CDR3 consists of 17 residues. CDR3: CASSQSVSGLGTDTQYF. CDR3 in DNA: TGTGCCAGCAGCCAATCCGTCTCGGGGCTCGGCACAGATACGCAGTATTTT.

This clone is a singleton in its sample. The V and J genes are TRBV6-5 and TRBJ2-5; D is possibly TRBD1 (5 bases). The germline V gene encodes CDR1 MNHEY and CDR2 SVGAGI. Trimming took off 8 bases at V and 2 bases at J, with 9 bases between the two ends. The CDR3 runs to 12 residues. CDR3 sequence reads: CASSTGQETQYF. CDR3 bases: TGTGCCAGCTCAACAGGACAAGAGACCCAGTACTTC.

This clone has just a few counts. This sequence joins TRBV6-5 and TRBJ1-6; no clear D gene. The ends were cut back, 2 bases at V and 7 bases at J, with 3 bases in the middle. Germline-derived CDR1 and CDR2 are MNHEY and SVGAGI. This CDR3 is built from 12 residues. CDR3 protein: CASSYINSPLHF. CDR3 sequence (DNA): TGTGCCAGCAGTTACATCAATTCACCCCTCCACTTT.

V is TRBV20-1 and J is TRBJ1-2, with D perhaps TRBD1 (5 bases). The V gene's germline CDR1 is DFQATT and CDR2 SNEGSKA (reference sequence). This CDR3 comprises 11 residues. CDR3 sequence reads: CSGGGDYGYTF. The CDR3 bases are TGCAGCGGGGGAGGGGACTATGGCTACACCTTC.

Only one count was recorded for this clone. The CDR3 protein is CAWRLAGAEAGNTIYF. In nucleotides, the CDR3 is TGTGCCTGGAGGTTGGCAGGGGCTGAAGCTGGAAACACCATATATTTT. The genes are TRBV30 and TRBJ1-3, with D possibly being TRBD1 (6 bases). Germline V gives CDR1 GTSNPN, CDR2 SVGIG (reference sequence). Trimming left V 3 bases short and J 2 bases short, with 17 bases between. The CDR3 runs 16 residues. The full variable domain, rest sourced from reference TRBV30 and TRBJ1-3, is SQTIHQWPATLVQPVGSPLSLECTVEGTSNPNLYWYRQAAGRGLQLLFYSVGIGQISSEVPQNLSASRPQDRQFILSSKKLLLSDSGFYLCAWRLAGAEAGNTIYFGEGSWLTVV.

The chain couples TRBV18 to TRBJ1-6; unclear D gene. V was pared by 3 bases and J by 0 bases, with 9 bases between. This CDR3 region has 16 residues. Germline V gene lookup returns CDR1 KGHSH and CDR2 LQKENI. The CDR3 DNA reads TGTGCCAGCTCACCCTCGGGGAGCTCCTATAATTCACCCCTCCACTTT. It codes for CASSPSGSSYNSPLHF.

This clone appeared once. This sequence joins TRBV19 and TRBJ2-7, with D tentatively TRBD2 (5 bases). The V end was cut by 0 bases, the J end by 5 bases, with 8 bases between. Germline-derived CDR1 and CDR2 are LNHDA and SQIVND (reference sequence). There are 13 residues in the CDR3. The CDR3 bases are TGTGCCAGTAGTATAGATCCCGGGGACGAGCAGTACTTC. Protein sequence: CASSIDPGDEQYF.

The V and J genes are TRBV2 and TRBJ1-2; possibly TRBD1 for D (6 bases). Germline values: CDR1 SNHLY, CDR2 FYNNEI. V was cut by 6 bases and J by 8 bases, with 16 bases left in between. The CDR3 runs 13 residues. CDR3 nucleotides: TGTGCCAGCAGCGGACCACAGGGCCCCGGCTACACCTTC. Translating it yields CASSGPQGPGYTF.

This chain joins TRBV11-2 and TRBJ1-2; 9 bases match TRBD1. Germline CDR1 reads SGHAT; CDR2 reads FQNNGV. Trimming cost V 0 bases and J 5 bases; bases outside gene matches: 4. This CDR3 has 15 residues. Here the CDR3 reads CASSLDSGQGYGYTF. In DNA, the CDR3 is TGTGCCAGCAGCTTAGATTCGGGACAGGGATATGGCTACACCTTC.

The V gene is TRBV5-1, the J gene TRBJ2-7; TRBD1 is a possible D gene (6 bases). The V end was cut by 7 bases, the J end by 3 bases, with 14 bases between. This CDR3 is 13 amino acids long. Germline CDR1 and CDR2: SGHRS and YFSETQ. CDR3 DNA sequence: TGCGCCAGCCGCGCAGGACAGAACTACGAGCAGTACTTC. Amino acid sequence: CASRAGQNYEQYF.